The 25 T cell receptor beta chains below come from one sample, sequenced in a study of T-cell reconstitution after alpha-beta-depleted transplantation in children. Construction of the TCRbeta library involved unique molecular identifiers. TCRdb re-derived calls from the PCR reads in MiXCR, one entry per CDR3 protein. There are 250,000 to 300,000 distinct CDR3 sequences in the sample; roughly 10% occur only once, and 20% to 25% lies in the top ten. The sample in question was peripheral blood, obtained 180 days after TCRalphabeta/CD19-depleted stem cell transplant. All receptors derive from a male patient under 10 years old who had a stem cell transplant for chronic granulomatous disease, so the T cells may come from the graft donor.

This clonotype was counted ten times or more. The chain couples TRBV20-1 to TRBJ2-5; D ambiguous. Germline CDR1 and CDR2: DFQATT and SNEGSKA (reference sequence). This CDR3 has 12 amino acids. Trimming removed 3 bases at V and 2 bases at J, with 7 bases between. The CDR3 nucleotides are TGCAGTGCTAGTGTGAAGCAAGAGACCCAGTACTTC. Translation: CSASVKQETQYF.

This clonotype was counted ten times or more. The chain combines TRBV28 with TRBJ1-1; D uncertain. The germline V gene has CDR1 MDHEN and CDR2 SYDVKM. V gave up 8 bases and J gave up 4 bases, with 11 bases separating them. This CDR3 is built from 12 residues. The CDR3: CASLRRVTEAFF. CDR3 nucleotide sequence: TGTGCCAGCCTGAGAAGGGTCACTGAAGCTTTCTTT.

At least ten counts were recorded for this clonotype. V is TRBV29-1 and J is TRBJ1-2; 8 nucleotides match TRBD1. This CDR3 comprises 12 residues. Germline-derived CDR1 and CDR2 are SQVTM and ANQGSEA. Losses at the gene ends were 4 bases for V and 8 bases for J; bases not matched to a gene: 6. CDR3 DNA: TGCAGCGTTGCTATGGACAGGGTCGGCTACACCTTC. Translated, it gives CSVAMDRVGYTF. Full variable domain (outside the CDR3, taken from reference TRBV29-1 and TRBJ1-2): SAVISQKPSRDICQRGTSLTIQCQVDSQVTMMFWYRQQPGQSLTLIATANQGSEATYESGFVIDKFPISRPNLTFSTLTVSNMSPEDSSIYLCSVAMDRVGYTFGSGTRLTVV.

Ten or more counts support this clonotype. The chain combines TRBV29-1 with TRBJ2-3, with 8 bases aligning to TRBD2. Germline CDR1 reads SQVTM; CDR2 reads ANQGSEA. The CDR3 totals 15 residues. Trimming cost V 5 bases and J 1 base; bases outside gene matches: 8. CDR3 coding DNA: TGCAGCGTTATCCCGAGCGGGAGTGGCACAGATACGCAGTATTTT. Amino acid sequence: CSVIPSGSGTDTQYF.

This clonotype was detected ten times or more. The chain joins TRBV28 to TRBJ1-6; possibly TRBD1 for D (5 bases). The germline V and J ends were trimmed by 6 bases and 9 bases, with 15 bases remaining between them. CDR1 is MDHEN, CDR2 SYDVKM, per germline. The CDR3 contains 14 residues. This chain's CDR3 is CASRRDPSGSPLHF. Here the CDR3 DNA reads TGTGCCAGCAGACGGGACCCGTCTGGTTCACCCCTCCACTTT.

This clonotype was seen only a few times. The V call is TRBV14, the J call TRBJ2-7, with D perhaps matching TRBD2 (5 bases). Germline V gene lookup returns CDR1 SGHDN and CDR2 FVKESK. V shed 0 bases and J shed 2 bases, with 20 bases lying between them. The CDR3 runs 18 residues. The CDR3 spells CASSQEPPLALIAYEQYF. The CDR3, as DNA: TGTGCCAGCAGCCAAGAACCGCCCCTAGCACTTATCGCCTACGAGCAGTACTTC.

This clonotype was recorded many times. The chain uses TRBV20-1 and TRBJ2-5, with 15 bases matching TRBD2. Per germline, CDR1 DFQATT and CDR2 SNEGSKA (reference sequence). The CDR3 has 16 amino acids. V dropped 3 bases and J dropped 7; count of bases not matched to a gene: 9. CDR3 in DNA: TGCAGTGCTAGCGGGACTAGCGGGGGGCTAAAGGGGACCCAGTACTTC. This translates into CSASGTSGGLKGTQYF.

This clonotype showed up many times. V and J are TRBV5-1 and TRBJ2-3, with 8 bases fitting TRBD1. The CDR3 consists of 15 residues. Germline CDR1 reads SGHRS; CDR2 reads YFSETQ. V shed 3 bases, J shed 4 bases, and the junction held 7 bases outside the gene matches. CDR3 sequence (DNA): TGCGCCAGCAGCTACGGACAGGGCGAGGCAGATACGCAGTATTTT. Residues: CASSYGQGEADTQYF.

This clonotype was observed at least ten times. This chain links TRBV7-2 with TRBJ2-3; either TRBD1 or TRBD2 may supply D (6 bases each). Germline values: CDR1 SGHTA, CDR2 FQGNSA. V shed 5 bases and J shed 6 bases, with 21 bases lying between them. The CDR3 spans 16 residues. The CDR3 reads CASSPPGGTARDTQYF. The CDR3 DNA follows: TGTGCCAGCAGCCCCCCCGGGGGCACAGCAAGGGATACGCAGTATTTT.

As for this clonotype: This could be a read error, since a much larger clone is one nucleotide away. The rearrangement links TRBV5-1 to TRBJ2-7; D is possibly TRBD2 (6 bases). The CDR3 sequence is 14 residues long. The germline V gene encodes CDR1 SGHRS and CDR2 YFSETQ. The CDR3, as DNA: TGCGTCAGCCAAAGGGACGGGAGCTCCTACGAGCAGTACTTC. This sequence encodes CVSQRDGSSYEQYF.

This clonotype was counted at least ten times. The chain links TRBV28 to TRBJ2-2; no reliable D call. The CDR3 spans 14 residues. Germline V gene sequence: CDR1 MDHEN, CDR2 SYDVKM. V gave up 3 bases and J gave up 6 bases, with 11 bases separating them. The CDR3 protein is CASSLLVVAGELFF. CDR3 DNA sequence: TGTGCCAGCAGTTTGTTAGTAGTTGCCGGGGAGCTGTTTTTT.

This clonotype was seen more than once but under ten times. The chain recombines TRBV30 with TRBJ1-1; 9 nucleotides align to TRBD1. The CDR3 covers 17 residues. Trimming cost V 6 bases and J 1 base; bases outside gene matches: 15. CDR1 is GTSNPN, CDR2 SVGIG, per germline (reference sequence). The CDR3: CACKSPPGQGSNTEAFF. CDR3 nucleotides: TGTGCCTGTAAATCCCCACCGGGACAGGGATCGAACACTGAAGCTTTCTTT.

This clonotype was seen more than once but under ten times. The chain couples TRBV28 to TRBJ1-2; no reliable D call. Trimming stripped 1 base from V and 0 bases from J, with 21 bases between. The length of the CDR3 is 19 residues. CDR1 MDHEN and CDR2 SYDVKM come from the germline V gene. As DNA, the CDR3 is TGTGCCAGCAGTTTATATAAGCGTGCCCGGATTGACCCTAACTATGGCTACACCTTC. Its protein product is CASSLYKRARIDPNYGYTF.

This clonotype was counted at least ten times. The rearrangement joins TRBV28 to TRBJ1-5; TRBD1 matches 11 bases. CDR3 size: 16 residues. Germline assignment: CDR1 MDHEN and CDR2 SYDVKM. The V segment lost 4 bases and the J segment 5 bases; nucleotides outside the gene matches: 7. CDR3 loop: CASSSMDRGRDQPQHF. The CDR3 DNA sequence: TGTGCCAGCAGTTCCATGGACAGGGGGCGAGATCAGCCCCAGCATTTT.

A note on this clonotype: A single base separates this from a much larger clone, so it may be a read error. V is TRBV5-1 and J is TRBJ2-1, with D perhaps matching TRBD1 (6 bases). The CDR3 has 15 residues. The germline V and J ends were trimmed by 4 bases and 8 bases, with 19 bases remaining between them. Germline lookup yields CDR1 SGHRS and CDR2 YFSETQ. The CDR3 loop reads CASSKGDRQVDEQFF. DNA for the CDR3: TGCGCCAGCAGCAAAGGGGACCGACAGGTGGATGAGCAGTTCTTC.

This clonotype was recorded many times. CDR3 protein: CASSPNFGLEQYF. CDR3 nucleotide sequence: TGTGCCAGCTCACCGAATTTCGGTCTCGAGCAGTACTTC. This chain links TRBV18 with TRBJ2-7; D gene uncertain. Trimming cost V 3 bases and J 6 bases, with 12 bases left between them. CDR1 is KGHSH, CDR2 LQKENI, per germline. The CDR3 is made up of 13 amino acids.

As regards this clonotype: This sequence may be a read error, since a much larger clone differs from it by one base. The chain links TRBV5-6 to TRBJ1-1; a weak D match, TRBD1 (6 bases). CDR1 and CDR2 from the germline V gene are SGHDT and YYEEEE. The CDR3 runs to 12 residues. The CDR3: CASSQGGYEALF. In DNA form, the CDR3 reads TGTGCCAGCAGTCAAGGGGGGTACGAAGCTCTCTTT.

This clonotype was recorded many times. The V call is TRBV29-1, the J call TRBJ2-2; 7 bases are shared with TRBD2. The CDR3 spans 15 residues. Germline CDR1 and CDR2: SQVTM and ANQGSEA. Unmatched junction bases numbered 5, after V lost 2 bases and J lost 2 bases. CDR3 DNA sequence: TGCAGCGTTGAAACTAGCGAAGGAAACACCGGGGAGCTGTTTTTT. Its protein product is CSVETSEGNTGELFF.

This clonotype was counted many times. The genes are TRBV7-2 and TRBJ2-5; maybe TRBD1 (5 bases). The CDR3 totals 15 residues. The V end was cut by 1 base, the J end by 2 bases, with 11 bases between. Germline V lookup: CDR1 SGHTA, CDR2 FQGNSA. This chain's CDR3 is CASSLGQGSQETQYF. The CDR3 nucleotides are TGTGCCAGCAGCTTAGGGCAGGGATCTCAAGAGACCCAGTACTTC. Filled out from reference TRBV7-2 and TRBJ2-5, the complete variable domain reads GAGVSQSPSNKVTEKGKDVELRCDPISGHTALYWYRQSLGQGLEFLIYFQGNSAPDKSGLPSDRFSAERTGGSVSTLTIQRTQQEDSAVYLCASSLGQGSQETQYFGPGTRLLVL.

The chain recombines TRBV4-1 with TRBJ1-6; TRBD1 is a possible D gene (6 bases). Trimming shortened V by 0 bases and J by 14 bases, and 11 bases separated the two germline ends. The CDR3 is 13 amino acids. The germline gives CDR1 MGHRA, CDR2 YSYEKL. DNA for the CDR3: TGCGCCAGCAGCCAAGATCTAAGGGGGACCCTCCACTTT. This translates into CASSQDLRGTLHF.

This clonotype was detected ten times or more. The chain carries TRBV5-1 and TRBJ2-2; unclear D gene. V dropped 5 bases and J dropped 5 bases, with 7 bases sitting between them. The CDR3 has 12 residues. CDR1 is SGHRS and CDR2 is YFSETQ in the germline V gene. CDR3 nucleotide sequence: TGCGCCAGCAGGGTTGCGACCGGGGAGCTGTTTTTT. Translating it yields CASRVATGELFF.

This clonotype was seen at least ten times. J is TRBJ2-5 and V is TRBV28, with 10 bases that match TRBD1. Germline CDR1 reads MDHEN; CDR2 reads SYDVKM. V lost 4 bases to trimming and J lost 4 bases; unmatched junction nucleotides: 6. The CDR3 covers 15 residues. The CDR3 is CASSSDRGPLETQYF. The CDR3 DNA sequence: TGTGCCAGCAGTTCAGACAGGGGGCCTCTAGAGACCCAGTACTTC.

This clonotype was seen many times. The chain recombines TRBV5-8 with TRBJ2-3; 13 nucleotides match TRBD2. The J segment lost 3 bases and the V segment lost 4 bases, leaving 5 bases of the junction unmatched. CDR1 and CDR2 (germline): SGHTS, YDEGEE. CDR3 length: 16 amino acids. CDR3 DNA sequence: TGTGCCAGCAGCAGAGGGACTAGCGGGAAAACAGATACGCAGTATTTT. It encodes CASSRGTSGKTDTQYF. The full variable domain, completed using reference TRBV5-8 and TRBJ2-3, is EAGVTQSPTHLIKTRGQQATLRCSPISGHTSVYWYQQALGLGLQFLLWYDEGEERNRGNFPPRFSGRQFPNYSSELNVNALELEDSALYLCASSRGTSGKTDTQYFGPGTRLTVL.

This clonotype has ten or more counts. This rearrangement joins TRBV20-1 to TRBJ1-5, with D possibly matching TRBD1 (5 bases). The CDR3 loop spans 14 amino acids. CDR1 and CDR2 from the germline V gene are DFQATT and SNEGSKA (reference sequence). V dropped 4 bases and J dropped 1 base, with 11 bases sitting between them. The CDR3 here is CSATQVFSNQPQHF. Written as DNA, the CDR3 is TGCAGTGCTACACAGGTGTTCAGCAATCAGCCCCAGCATTTT.

Concerning this clonotype itself: A read error may be the cause here, since a much bigger clone is one base away. The chain carries TRBV4-3 and TRBJ1-4, with D hard to call. Germline CDR1 LGHNA, CDR2 YSLEER. The CDR3 sequence is 15 residues long. The CDR3 sequence is CASSQVWASNQKLFF. DNA for the CDR3: TGCGCCAGCAGCCAAGTGTGGGCCTCTAATCAAAAACTGTTTTTT.